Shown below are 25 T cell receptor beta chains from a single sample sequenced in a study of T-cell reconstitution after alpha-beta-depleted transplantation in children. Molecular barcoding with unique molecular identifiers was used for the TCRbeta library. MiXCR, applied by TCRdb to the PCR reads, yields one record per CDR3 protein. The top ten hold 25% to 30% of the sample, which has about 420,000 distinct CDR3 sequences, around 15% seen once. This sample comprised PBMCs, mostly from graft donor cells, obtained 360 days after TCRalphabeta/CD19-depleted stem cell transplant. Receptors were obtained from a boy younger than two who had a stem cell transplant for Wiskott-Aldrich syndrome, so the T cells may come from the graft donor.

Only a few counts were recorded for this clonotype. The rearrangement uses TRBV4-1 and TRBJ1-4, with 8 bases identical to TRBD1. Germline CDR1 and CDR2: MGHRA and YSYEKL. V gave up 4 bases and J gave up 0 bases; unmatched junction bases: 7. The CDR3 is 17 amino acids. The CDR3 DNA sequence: TGCGCCAGCAGCCGGACAGGGATAGTCGCAACTAATGAAAAACTGTTTTTT. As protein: CASSRTGIVATNEKLFF.

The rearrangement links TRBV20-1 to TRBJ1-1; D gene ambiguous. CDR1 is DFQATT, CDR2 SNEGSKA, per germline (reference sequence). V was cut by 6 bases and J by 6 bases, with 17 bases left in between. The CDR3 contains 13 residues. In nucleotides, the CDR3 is TGCAGTGCCGAGCTGCGGAACAACGCTGAAGCTTTCTTT. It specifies CSAELRNNAEAFF.

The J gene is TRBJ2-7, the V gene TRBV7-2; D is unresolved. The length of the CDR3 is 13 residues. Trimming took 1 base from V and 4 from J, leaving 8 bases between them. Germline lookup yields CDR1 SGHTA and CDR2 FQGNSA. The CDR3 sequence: CASSLVHLYEQYF. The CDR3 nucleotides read TGTGCCAGCAGCTTAGTTCACCTATACGAGCAGTACTTC.

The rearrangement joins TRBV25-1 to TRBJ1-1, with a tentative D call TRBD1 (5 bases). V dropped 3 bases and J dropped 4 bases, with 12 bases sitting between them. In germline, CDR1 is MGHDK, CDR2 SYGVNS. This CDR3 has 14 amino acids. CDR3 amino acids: CASSDSGRATEAFF. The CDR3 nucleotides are TGTGCCAGCAGTGATTCCGGCAGGGCCACTGAAGCTTTCTTT.

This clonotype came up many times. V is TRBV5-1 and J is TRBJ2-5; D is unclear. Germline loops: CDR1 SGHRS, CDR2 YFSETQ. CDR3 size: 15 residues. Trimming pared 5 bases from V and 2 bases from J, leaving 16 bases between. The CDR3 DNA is TGCGCCAGCAGTTTTTACAGAGGAACTCAAGAGACCCAGTACTTC. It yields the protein CASSFYRGTQETQYF. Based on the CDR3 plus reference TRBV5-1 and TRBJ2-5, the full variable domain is KAGVTQTPRYLIKTRGQQVTLSCSPISGHRSVSWYQQTPGQGLQFLFEYFSETQRNKGNFPGRFSGRQFSNSRSEMNVSTLELGDSALYLCASSFYRGTQETQYFGPGTRLLVL.

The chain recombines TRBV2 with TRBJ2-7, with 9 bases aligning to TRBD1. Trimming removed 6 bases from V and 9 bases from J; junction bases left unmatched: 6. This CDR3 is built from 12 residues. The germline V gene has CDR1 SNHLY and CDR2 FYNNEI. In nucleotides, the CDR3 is TGTGCCAGCAGGGCTACAGGGGGCGGGCAGTACTTC. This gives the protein CASRATGGGQYF.

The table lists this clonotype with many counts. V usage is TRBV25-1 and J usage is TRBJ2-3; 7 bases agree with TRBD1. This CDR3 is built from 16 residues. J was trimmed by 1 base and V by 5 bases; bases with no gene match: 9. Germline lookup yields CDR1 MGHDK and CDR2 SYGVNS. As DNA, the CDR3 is TGTGCCAGCAGTCCCACAGGGGCCCTAGGCACAGATACGCAGTATTTT. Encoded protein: CASSPTGALGTDTQYF.

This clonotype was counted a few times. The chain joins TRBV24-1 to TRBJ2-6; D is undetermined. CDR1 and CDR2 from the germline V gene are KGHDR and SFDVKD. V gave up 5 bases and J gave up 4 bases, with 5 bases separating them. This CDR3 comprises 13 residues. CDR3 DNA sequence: TGTGCCACCAGTGGATCCGGGGCCAACGTCCTGACTTTC. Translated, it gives CATSGSGANVLTF.

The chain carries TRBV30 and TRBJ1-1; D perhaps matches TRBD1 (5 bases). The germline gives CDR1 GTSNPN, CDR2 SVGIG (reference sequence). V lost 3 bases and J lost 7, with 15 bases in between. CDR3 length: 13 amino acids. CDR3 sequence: CAWSEDMGLEAFF. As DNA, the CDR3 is TGTGCCTGGAGCGAGGACATGGGACTTGAAGCTTTCTTT. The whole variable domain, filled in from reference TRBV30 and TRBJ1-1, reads SQTIHQWPATLVQPVGSPLSLECTVEGTSNPNLYWYRQAAGRGLQLLFYSVGIGQISSEVPQNLSASRPQDRQFILSSKKLLLSDSGFYLCAWSEDMGLEAFFGQGTRLTVV.

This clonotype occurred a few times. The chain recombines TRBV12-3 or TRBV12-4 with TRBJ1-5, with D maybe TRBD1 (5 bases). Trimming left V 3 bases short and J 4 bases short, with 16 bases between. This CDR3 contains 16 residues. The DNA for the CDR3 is TGTGCCAGCAGTTTGGGGGACCCACAGGCTAATCAGCCCCAGCATTTT. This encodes CASSLGDPQANQPQHF.

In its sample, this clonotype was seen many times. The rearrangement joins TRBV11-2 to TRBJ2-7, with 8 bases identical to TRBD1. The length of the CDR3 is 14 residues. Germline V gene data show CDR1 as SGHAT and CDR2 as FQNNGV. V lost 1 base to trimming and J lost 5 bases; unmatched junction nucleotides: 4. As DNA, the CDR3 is TGTGCCAGCAGCTTAGGACAGGGGCCCCACGAGCAGTACTTC. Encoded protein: CASSLGQGPHEQYF. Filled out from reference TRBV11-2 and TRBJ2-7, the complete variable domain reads EAGVAQSPRYKIIEKRQSVAFWCNPISGHATLYWYQQILGQGPKLLIQFQNNGVVDDSQLPKDRFSAERLKGVDSTLKIQPAKLEDSAVYLCASSLGQGPHEQYFGPGTRLTVT.

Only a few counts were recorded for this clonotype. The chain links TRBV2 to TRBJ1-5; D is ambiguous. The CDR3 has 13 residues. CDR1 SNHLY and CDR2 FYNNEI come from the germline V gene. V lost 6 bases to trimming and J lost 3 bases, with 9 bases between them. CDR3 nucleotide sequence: TGTGCCAGCAGGACCAGGCCCAATCAGCCCCAGCATTTT. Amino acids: CASRTRPNQPQHF.

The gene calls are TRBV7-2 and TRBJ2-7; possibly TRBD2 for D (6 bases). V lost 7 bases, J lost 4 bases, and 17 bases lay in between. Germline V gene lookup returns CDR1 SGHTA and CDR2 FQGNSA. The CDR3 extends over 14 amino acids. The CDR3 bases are TGTGCCAGCACCGGGGGTCCAAATCATTACGAGCAGTACTTC. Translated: CASTGGPNHYEQYF.

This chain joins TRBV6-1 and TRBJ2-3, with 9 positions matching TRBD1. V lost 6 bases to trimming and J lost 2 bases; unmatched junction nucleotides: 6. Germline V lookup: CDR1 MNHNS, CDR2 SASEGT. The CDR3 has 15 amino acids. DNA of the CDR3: TGTGCCAGCAGCGTACAGGGGGCATCCACAGATACGCAGTATTTT. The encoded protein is CASSVQGASTDTQYF.

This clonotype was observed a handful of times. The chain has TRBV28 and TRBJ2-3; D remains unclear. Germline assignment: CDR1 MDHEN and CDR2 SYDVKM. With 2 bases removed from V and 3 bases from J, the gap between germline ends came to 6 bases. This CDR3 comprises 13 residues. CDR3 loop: CASSLTQTDTQYF. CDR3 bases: TGTGCCAGCAGTTTAACCCAGACAGATACGCAGTATTTT. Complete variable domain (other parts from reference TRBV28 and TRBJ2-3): DVKVTQSSRYLVKRTGEKVFLECVQDMDHENMFWYRQDPGLGLRLIYFSYDVKMKEKGDIPEGYSVSREKKERFSLILESASTNQTSMYLCASSLTQTDTQYFGPGTRLTVL.

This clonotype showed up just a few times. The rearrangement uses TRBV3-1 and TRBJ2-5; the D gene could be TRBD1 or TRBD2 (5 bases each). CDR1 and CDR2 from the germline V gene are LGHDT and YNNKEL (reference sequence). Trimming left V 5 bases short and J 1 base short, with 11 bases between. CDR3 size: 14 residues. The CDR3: CASSEWDLQETQYF. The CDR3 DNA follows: TGTGCCAGCAGCGAATGGGACCTCCAAGAGACCCAGTACTTC.

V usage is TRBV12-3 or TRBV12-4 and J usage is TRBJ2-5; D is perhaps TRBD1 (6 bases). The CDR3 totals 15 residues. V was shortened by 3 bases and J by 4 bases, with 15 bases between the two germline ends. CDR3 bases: TGTGCCAGCAGTTTTTTCACAGGGTCGGCAGAGACCCAGTACTTC. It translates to CASSFFTGSAETQYF.

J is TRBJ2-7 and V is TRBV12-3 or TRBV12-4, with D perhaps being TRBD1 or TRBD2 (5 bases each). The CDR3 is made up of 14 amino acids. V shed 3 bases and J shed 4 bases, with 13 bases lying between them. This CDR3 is CASSFVGRGYEQYF. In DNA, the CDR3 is TGTGCCAGCAGTTTCGTGGGACGGGGATACGAGCAGTACTTC.

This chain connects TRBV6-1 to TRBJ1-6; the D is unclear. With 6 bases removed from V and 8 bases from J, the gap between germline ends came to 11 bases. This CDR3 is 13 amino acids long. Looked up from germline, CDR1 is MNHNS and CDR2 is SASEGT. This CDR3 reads CASRRASHSPLHF. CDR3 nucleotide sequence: TGTGCCAGCAGGAGGGCTTCTCATTCACCCCTCCACTTT.

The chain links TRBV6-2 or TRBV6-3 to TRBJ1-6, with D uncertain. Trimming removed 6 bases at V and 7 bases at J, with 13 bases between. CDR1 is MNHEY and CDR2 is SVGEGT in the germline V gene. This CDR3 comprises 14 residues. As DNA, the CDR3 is TGTGCCAGCAGCCTAACCGGGCCCAATTCACCCCTCCACTTT. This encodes CASSLTGPNSPLHF.

CDR3 nucleotide sequence: TGTGCCAGCAGTGAAGCGCCTGTCAACAGTGACGAGCAGTACTTC. This sequence encodes CASSEAPVNSDEQYF. V gene TRBV2 combines with J gene TRBJ2-7; D ambiguous. Trimming cost V 0 bases and J 5 bases, with 14 bases left between them. The CDR3 length is 15 residues. Germline V lookup: CDR1 SNHLY, CDR2 FYNNEI.

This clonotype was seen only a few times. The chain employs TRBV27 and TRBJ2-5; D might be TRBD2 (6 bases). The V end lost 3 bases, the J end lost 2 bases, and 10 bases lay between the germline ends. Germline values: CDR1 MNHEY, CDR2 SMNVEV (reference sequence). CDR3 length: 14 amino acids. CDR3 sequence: CASSFWGRQETQYF. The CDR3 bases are TGTGCCAGCAGTTTCTGGGGGAGGCAAGAGACCCAGTACTTC.

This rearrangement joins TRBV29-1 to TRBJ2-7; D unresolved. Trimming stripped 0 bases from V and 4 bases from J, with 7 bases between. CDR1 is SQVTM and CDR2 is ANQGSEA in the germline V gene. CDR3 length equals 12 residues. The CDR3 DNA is TGCAGCGTTGAAGAGACTGAGTACGAGCAGTACTTC. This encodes CSVEETEYEQYF.

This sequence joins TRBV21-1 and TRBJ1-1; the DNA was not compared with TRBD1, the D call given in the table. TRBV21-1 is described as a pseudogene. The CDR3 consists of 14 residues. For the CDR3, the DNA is TGTGCCAGCAGCAAATCCCGGGGGCGGGCTGAAGCTTTCTTT. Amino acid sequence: CASSKSRGRAEAFF.

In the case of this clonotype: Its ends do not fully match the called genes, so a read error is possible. CDR3 sequence (DNA): TGTGCCAGCAGCCAAGATACGGGGCGCGCGAACTCCGGGGAGCTGTTTTTT. Amino acids: CASSQDTGRANSGELFF. The genes are TRBV4-2 and TRBJ2-2, with D possibly called TRBD1 or TRBD2 (5 bases each). The CDR3 is made up of 17 amino acids. In germline, CDR1 is LGHNA, CDR2 YNFKEQ.